These 23 T cell receptor beta chains share one sample of origin, sequenced in a study of cytomegalovirus exposure and HLA in healthy donors (dated 2017 in TCRdb). Libraries were prepared through the immunoSEQ multiplex PCR assay. A mixture of 60 forward primers for TCR Vbeta segments and 13 reverse primers for TCR Jbeta segments was used in the multiplex PCR. TCRdb's version of the immuneACCESS table is confined to in-frame rearrangements and falls short of the full clone set. An unresolved V gene accounts for under half of the shortfall where checked; the remainder is of unknown origin. The table for this sample lists fewer than 65,000 clones; over 80% of them were counted only once. The ten largest clonotypes hold 1.5% to 2% of the sample. Sequences were obtained from PBMCs. These TCRs come from a man aged 30 to 45 in good health and CMV-seronegative.

The genes are TRBV7-9 and TRBJ2-5; 7 bases agree with TRBD1. The DNA end is more similar to TRBJ2-7, so the J call may be wrong. Germline-derived CDR1 and CDR2 are SEHNR and FQNEAQ (reference sequence). The CDR3 consists of 12 residues. This chain's CDR3 is CASSRQGSEQYF. In DNA form, the CDR3 reads TGTGCCAGCAGCCGACAGGGATCCGAGCAGTACTTC.

The chain has TRBV30 and TRBJ1-4; 8 positions match TRBD1. The CDR3 has 14 amino acids. Looked up from germline, CDR1 is GTSNPN and CDR2 is SVGIG (reference sequence). V shed 5 bases and J 6 bases; nucleotides not matched to a gene: 8. The CDR3 coding sequence is TGTGCCTGGGGACAGGGAGGGGGGGATGAAAAACTGTTTTTT. This codes for CAWGQGGGDEKLFF.

This sequence joins TRBV30 and TRBJ2-2; D call uncertain. The germline V and J ends were trimmed by 5 bases and 6 bases, with 7 bases remaining between them. Germline assignment: CDR1 GTSNPN and CDR2 SVGIG (reference sequence). The CDR3 contains 11 residues. The chain's CDR3 is CAWAEAGELFF. The CDR3 coding sequence is TGTGCCTGGGCGGAAGCCGGGGAGCTGTTTTTT.

The chain joins TRBV4-3 to TRBJ1-2, with 11 bases matching TRBD1. CDR3 length equals 17 residues. Germline CDR1 and CDR2: LGHNA and YSLEER. V gave up 0 bases and J gave up 8 bases; unmatched junction bases: 11. The CDR3 DNA reads as TGCGCCAGCAGCCAAGACGTAATAGGACAGGGGGCGGAAGGCTACACCTTC. Encoded protein: CASSQDVIGQGAEGYTF.

The chain employs TRBV7-2 and TRBJ2-3, with 14 bases that match TRBD2. V gave up 2 bases and J gave up 2 bases; unmatched junction bases: 3. This CDR3 contains 17 residues. Germline V gene sequence: CDR1 SGHTA, CDR2 FQGNSA. The CDR3 coding sequence is TGTGCCAGCAGCTTATGGACTAGCGGGAGGTACACAGATACGCAGTATTTT. The encoded protein is CASSLWTSGRYTDTQYF.

V usage is TRBV9 and J usage is TRBJ1-4; the match to TRBD1 covers 9 bases. Trimming at V came to 0 bases and at J to 10 bases, leaving 7 bases not matched to a gene. The CDR3 extends over 15 amino acids. The germline CDR1 and CDR2 sequences are SGDLS and YYNGEE. This chain's CDR3 is CASSVGGTGSGKLFF. The DNA of the CDR3 is TGTGCCAGCAGCGTAGGGGGGACAGGGTCTGGAAAACTGTTTTTT.

J is TRBJ2-1 and V is TRBV7-3, with 10 bases lining up with TRBD1. The CDR3 has 14 residues. Per the germline V gene, CDR1 is SGHTA and CDR2 is FQGTGA. Trimming removed 5 bases from V and 8 bases from J; junction bases left unmatched: 6. CDR3 residues: CASSRDRGIDEQFF. The CDR3 DNA follows: TGTGCCAGCAGCCGGGACAGGGGTATAGATGAGCAGTTCTTC.

The gene calls are TRBV29-1 and TRBJ1-2; D is perhaps TRBD1 (5 bases). In germline, CDR1 is SQVTM, CDR2 ANQGSEA. Trimming pared 1 base from V and 5 bases from J, leaving 11 bases between. The CDR3 contains 13 residues. The CDR3 DNA follows: TGCAGCGTTGAAGGTGGGACTTGGTATGGCTACACCTTC. Protein sequence: CSVEGGTWYGYTF.

The chain joins TRBV7-2 to TRBJ1-2; 10 bases are a match to TRBD1. The CDR3 has 14 residues. The germline V gene has CDR1 SGHTA and CDR2 FQGNSA. V dropped 5 bases and J dropped 8; count of bases not matched to a gene: 8. For the CDR3, the DNA is TGTGCCAGCAGCCCCCCGGGACAGGGGCCCGGCTACACCTTC. Translation: CASSPPGQGPGYTF. The variable domain in full, completed from reference TRBV7-2 and TRBJ1-2, reads GAGVSQSPSNKVTEKGKDVELRCDPISGHTALYWYRQSLGQGLEFLIYFQGNSAPDKSGLPSDRFSAERTGGSVSTLTIQRTQQEDSAVYLCASSPPGQGPGYTFGSGTRLTVV.

This clone was observed a few times. V usage is TRBV5-1 and J usage is TRBJ2-1; a weak D match, TRBD2 (5 bases). Per the germline V gene, CDR1 is SGHRS and CDR2 is YFSETQ. Trimming removed 2 bases from V and 5 bases from J, with 11 bases in between. The CDR3 covers 14 residues. CDR3 in amino acids: CASSFRTVDNEQFF. The CDR3 DNA follows: TGCGCCAGCAGCTTCAGGACTGTCGACAATGAGCAGTTCTTC.

The rearrangement uses TRBV6-5 and TRBJ1-2; tentatively, D is TRBD1 (6 bases). Germline V gives CDR1 MNHEY, CDR2 SVGAGI. Between the trimmed V and J ends, which lost 0 bases and 5 bases, there was a span of 10 bases. The CDR3 spans 14 residues. CDR3 in DNA: TGTGCCAGCAGTTACTCTACAGGGTGGTATGGCTACACCTTC. Translation gives CASSYSTGWYGYTF.

Only one count was recorded for this clone. The V and J genes are TRBV6-5 and TRBJ2-7, with TRBD1 identical over 8 bases. This CDR3 contains 13 residues. The V gene's germline CDR1 is MNHEY and CDR2 SVGAGI. V gave up 2 bases and J gave up 6 bases; unmatched junction bases: 3. In nucleotides, the CDR3 is TGTGCCAGCAGTTACGAACAGGGGGGCGAGCAGTACTTC. This gives the protein CASSYEQGGEQYF.

This chain joins TRBV9 and TRBJ2-3; 7 bases align to TRBD1. The germline V gene encodes CDR1 SGDLS and CDR2 YYNGEE. The CDR3 extends over 16 amino acids. J gave up 1 base and V 0 bases, and 5 bases lay outside the gene matches. Here the CDR3 DNA reads TGTGCCAGCAGCGTAGCTGGTACAGGGGGCACAGATACGCAGTATTTT. It translates to CASSVAGTGGTDTQYF.

The chain combines TRBV30 with TRBJ2-3, with a weak D call TRBD1 (6 bases). Trimming shortened V by 5 bases and J by 0 bases, and 15 bases separated the two germline ends. Germline CDR1 reads GTSNPN; CDR2 reads SVGIG (reference sequence). The length of the CDR3 is 15 residues. CDR3 sequence reads: CAWAERDTSTDTQYF. For the CDR3, the DNA is TGTGCCTGGGCGGAACGGGACACTAGCACAGATACGCAGTATTTT.

The chain uses TRBV6-1 and TRBJ2-7, with 9 bases aligning to TRBD1. Germline V gene data show CDR1 as MNHNS and CDR2 as SASEGT. The J segment lost 5 bases and the V segment lost 6 bases, leaving 8 bases of the junction unmatched. CDR3 size: 14 residues. In nucleotides, the CDR3 is TGTGCCAGCAGGAGGGGACAGGGAGCCCACGAGCAGTACTTC. It specifies CASRRGQGAHEQYF.

V gene TRBV4-2 combines with J gene TRBJ1-1; no definite D call. This CDR3 spans 14 amino acids. V shed 2 bases and J shed 0 bases, with 7 bases lying between them. The germline V gene encodes CDR1 LGHNA and CDR2 YNFKEQ. CDR3 sequence reads: CASSQYTLNTEAFF. CDR3 bases: TGTGCCAGCAGCCAATATACTCTGAACACTGAAGCTTTCTTT.

The chain employs TRBV7-9 and TRBJ1-2; 8 bases agree with TRBD1. The CDR3 loop spans 16 amino acids. Germline CDR1 is SEHNR and CDR2 is FQNEAQ (reference sequence). Trimming took 1 base from V and 0 from J; bases not matched to a gene: 4. The CDR3 DNA follows: TGTGCCAGCAGCTTAGTAGGGACAGGCACTAACTATGGCTACACCTTC. Translated: CASSLVGTGTNYGYTF.

DNA of the CDR3: TGTGCCAGCAGCCCTCCGACAGGGGGAAACTATGGCTACACCTTC. The encoded protein is CASSPPTGGNYGYTF. This chain links TRBV9 with TRBJ1-2; 9 bases match TRBD1. V trimming: 4 bases; J trimming: 2 bases; junction bases outside the gene matches: 6. Germline CDR1 reads SGDLS; CDR2 reads YYNGEE. The CDR3 has 15 residues.

This clone was seen a handful of times. The J gene is TRBJ2-7, the V gene TRBV29-1; possibly TRBD1 for D (5 bases). Per germline, CDR1 SQVTM and CDR2 ANQGSEA. The CDR3 consists of 13 residues. With 4 bases removed from V and 5 bases from J, the gap between germline ends came to 15 bases. The CDR3 is CSVGRTLADEQYF. The CDR3 nucleotides read TGCAGCGTTGGAAGGACATTGGCCGACGAGCAGTACTTC.

The table lists this clone with a few counts. V usage is TRBV30 and J usage is TRBJ2-1; perhaps TRBD2 as D (6 bases). V was shortened by 5 bases and J by 3 bases, with 11 bases between the two germline ends. CDR1 and CDR2 from the germline V gene are GTSNPN and SVGIG (reference sequence). The CDR3 extends over 13 amino acids. CDR3 nucleotides: TGTGCCTGGGGGACTCAGTACTACAATGAGCAGTTCTTC. Translated, it gives CAWGTQYYNEQFF.

The gene calls are TRBV4-3 and TRBJ2-1; TRBD1 matches 7 bases. J gave up 3 bases and V 4 bases, and 6 bases lay outside the gene matches. Looked up from germline, CDR1 is LGHNA and CDR2 is YSLEER. There are 15 residues in the CDR3. This CDR3 reads CASSPQTGNYNEQFF. CDR3 coding DNA: TGCGCCAGCAGCCCCCAGACAGGGAACTACAATGAGCAGTTCTTC.

The chain links TRBV2 to TRBJ2-3, with a possible D match to TRBD2 (6 bases). Deletions cut 6 bases from V and 2 bases from J, with 12 bases between. CDR3 length: 14 amino acids. CDR1 SNHLY and CDR2 FYNNEI come from the germline V gene. CDR3 residues: CASSSMGLTDTQYF. In nucleotides, the CDR3 is TGTGCCAGCAGCTCCATGGGACTCACAGATACGCAGTATTTT.

The CDR3 is CASSLGQGSYGYTF. The CDR3 nucleotides read TGTGCCAGCAGCTTAGGACAGGGCAGCTATGGCTACACCTTC. The chain employs TRBV7-2 and TRBJ1-2, with 7 bases lining up with TRBD1. Germline-derived CDR1 and CDR2 are SGHTA and FQGNSA. CDR3 length: 14 residues. V was pared by 1 base and J by 4 bases, with 3 bases of the junction left unmatched.